The 10 T cell receptor beta chains reported below all come from one sample, sequenced in a study of T cell responses to AZD1222 COVID-19 vaccine (dated by TCRdb to the early 2020s). This specimen's time point label, interpreted: about 28 days (+/-7) after the second vaccine dose. The method behind the library was the immunoSEQ multiplex PCR assay. In TCRdb, the immuneACCESS table is reduced to in-frame sequences with V and J assigned. These tables do not hold every clone; where another copy was compared, an unresolved V gene accounts for under half, and the others remain unexplained. The table for this sample lists roughly 120,000 clones; around 86% of them were counted only once. The ten most abundant clones make up around 2.9% of the sample. Sample: peripheral blood, taken 28 days after the second AZD1222 dose. The source of these receptors is an adult who received the AZD1222 COVID-19 vaccine.

V is TRBV19 and J is TRBJ2-2; 7 bases match TRBD1. CDR3 length equals 15 residues. In germline, CDR1 is LNHDA, CDR2 SQIVND (reference sequence). V lost 9 bases to trimming and J lost 5 bases; unmatched junction nucleotides: 12. The CDR3 region has the DNA TGTGCCAGCGAGAGGGGACAGCCAAGGACCGGGGAGCTGTTTTTT. Protein: CASERGQPRTGELFF.

This chain uses TRBV10-3 with TRBJ1-1, with 9 bases aligning to TRBD1. Trimming took 3 bases from V and 4 from J; bases not matched to a gene: 3. The length of the CDR3 is 14 residues. CDR1 and CDR2 (germline): ENHRY, SYGVKD. The CDR3 protein is CAISDGTGFTEAFF. The CDR3 bases are TGTGCCATCAGTGACGGGACAGGGTTCACTGAAGCTTTCTTT.

CDR3 DNA: TGTGCCAGCAGCTTAGTGGGGAGATACAATGAGCAGTTCTTC. Residues: CASSLVGRYNEQFF. The chain couples TRBV7-9 to TRBJ2-1; maybe TRBD2 (5 bases). CDR3 length equals 14 residues. Trimming cost V 1 base and J 4 bases, with 8 bases left between them. CDR1 SEHNR and CDR2 FQNEAQ come from the germline V gene (reference sequence).

The chain joins TRBV11-3 to TRBJ1-5; D gene ambiguous. CDR1 SGHNT and CDR2 YENEEA come from the germline V gene. The CDR3 spans 13 residues. V was clipped by 5 bases and J by 9 bases, with 14 bases between them. The CDR3 region has the DNA TGTGCCAGCAGCAAAACCCTTCTTGGGCCCCAGCATTTT. The encoded protein is CASSKTLLGPQHF.

This chain links TRBV5-1 with TRBJ1-4; TRBD1 is a possible D gene (5 bases). Germline V gene sequence: CDR1 SGHRS, CDR2 YFSETQ. The CDR3 contains 15 residues. V lost 2 bases and J lost 7, with 15 bases in between. Here the CDR3 DNA reads TGCGCCAGCAGCTTATTTTCCCGGGACGCTGAAAAACTGTTTTTT. Protein: CASSLFSRDAEKLFF. The full variable domain, rest sourced from reference TRBV5-1 and TRBJ1-4, is KAGVTQTPRYLIKTRGQQVTLSCSPISGHRSVSWYQQTPGQGLQFLFEYFSETQRNKGNFPGRFSGRQFSNSRSEMNVSTLELGDSALYLCASSLFSRDAEKLFFGSGTQLSVL.

CDR3 protein: CASSLQPGSGYTF. Here the CDR3 DNA reads TGTGCCAGCAGCCTCCAACCGGGGAGCGGCTACACCTTC. V usage is TRBV3-1 (or the pseudogene TRBV3-2) and J usage is TRBJ1-2; D not resolved. Germline V gene data show CDR1 as LGHDT and CDR2 as YNNKEL (reference sequence). Trimming took off 4 bases at V and 8 bases at J, with 14 bases between the two ends. The CDR3 is 13 residues long.

This clone has a handful of counts. The chain recombines TRBV6-5 with TRBJ1-6; 7 nucleotides line up with TRBD1. CDR3 size: 15 residues. The germline CDR1 and CDR2 sequences are MNHEY and SVGAGI. The J segment lost 0 bases and the V segment lost 6 bases, leaving 2 bases of the junction unmatched. The CDR3 DNA follows: TGTGCCAGCAGAAGACAGGGCTCCTATAATTCACCCCTCCACTTT. As protein: CASRRQGSYNSPLHF.

This clone was seen more than once but under ten times. This chain uses TRBV20-1 with TRBJ1-2; D unresolved. Germline-derived CDR1 and CDR2 are DFQATT and SNEGSKA (reference sequence). The CDR3 is made up of 11 amino acids. V was shortened by 4 bases and J by 2 bases, with 5 bases between the two germline ends. This CDR3 reads CSATENYGYTF. The CDR3 DNA reads as TGCAGTGCTACAGAGAACTATGGCTACACCTTC.

This clone came up once. This chain uses TRBV27 with TRBJ2-2, with a possible D match to TRBD1 (6 bases). Germline assignment: CDR1 MNHEY and CDR2 SMNVEV (reference sequence). V was cut by 3 bases and J by 4 bases, with 12 bases left in between. CDR3 length: 15 residues. CDR3 protein: CASSFGGVGTGELFF. The DNA of the CDR3 is TGTGCCAGCAGTTTTGGGGGCGTTGGCACCGGGGAGCTGTTTTTT.

The chain links TRBV14 to TRBJ1-5; possibly TRBD1 for D (5 bases). The CDR3 length is 14 residues. V was trimmed by 1 base and J by 5 bases, leaving 9 bases between them. Germline CDR1 is SGHDN and CDR2 is FVKESK. CDR3 sequence reads: CASSQGGTHQPQHF. CDR3 bases: TGTGCCAGCAGCCAAGGAGGGACCCATCAGCCCCAGCATTTT. The whole variable domain, filled in from reference TRBV14 and TRBJ1-5, reads EAGVTQFPSHSVIEKGQTVTLRCDPISGHDNLYWYRRVMGKEIKFLLHFVKESKQDESGMPNNRFLAERTGGTYSTLKVQPAELEDSGVYFCASSQGGTHQPQHFGDGTRLSIL.